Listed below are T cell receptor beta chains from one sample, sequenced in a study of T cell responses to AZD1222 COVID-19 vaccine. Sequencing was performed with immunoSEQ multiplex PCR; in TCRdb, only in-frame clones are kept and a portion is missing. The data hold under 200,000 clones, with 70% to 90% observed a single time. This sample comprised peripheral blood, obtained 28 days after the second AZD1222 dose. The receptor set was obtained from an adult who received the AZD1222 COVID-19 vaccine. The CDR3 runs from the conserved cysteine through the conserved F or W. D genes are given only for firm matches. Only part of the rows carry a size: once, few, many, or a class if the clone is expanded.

CDR3nt: TGTGCCAGCAGTTCTCCGGGGGAGCAGTACTTC
CDR3aa: CASSSPGEQYF
j_gene: TRBJ2-7
v_gene: TRBV6-5
abundance: .
d_gene: .

CDR3nt: TGTGCCAGCAGTGAAACGGGACAGAGGGACAATGAGCAGTTCTTC
CDR3aa: CASSETGQRDNEQFF
j_gene: TRBJ2-1
v_gene: TRBV2
abundance: .
d_gene: TRBD1

CDR3nt: TGTGCCAGCAGTACCCCCAGGGGGGACAATGAGCAGTTCTTC
CDR3aa: CASSTPRGDNEQFF
j_gene: TRBJ2-1
v_gene: TRBV6-6
abundance: once
d_gene: .

CDR3nt: TGCGCCAGCAGCTTGACGCTATCCAGCGGGGCGTACAATGAGCAGTTCTTC
CDR3aa: CASSLTLSSGAYNEQFF
j_gene: TRBJ2-1
v_gene: TRBV5-1
abundance: .
d_gene: TRBD2

CDR3nt: TGTGCCAGCACCCTCCTAGCGGGAGACTACGAGCAGTACTTC
CDR3aa: CASTLLAGDYEQYF
j_gene: TRBJ2-7
v_gene: TRBV6-5
abundance: .
d_gene: TRBD2

CDR3nt: TGTGCCAGCAGTGTCGGACGGCTGAACACTGAAGCTTTCTTT
CDR3aa: CASSVGRLNTEAFF
j_gene: TRBJ1-1
v_gene: TRBV2
abundance: .
d_gene: .

CDR3nt: TGTGCCAGCAGCGTAGTGGCAGAAAATTCACCCCTCCACTTT
CDR3aa: CASSVVAENSPLHF
j_gene: TRBJ1-6
v_gene: TRBV9
abundance: .
d_gene: .

CDR3nt: TGTGCCAGCAGCACTAGGTCTAGAGGGACAGATACGCAGTATTTT
CDR3aa: CASSTRSRGTDTQYF
j_gene: TRBJ2-3
v_gene: TRBV7-6
abundance: .
d_gene: .

CDR3nt: TGTGCCAGTAGTACCCGAGGTACAGGGACTCGCACCTACGAGCAGTACTTC
CDR3aa: CASSTRGTGTRTYEQYF
j_gene: TRBJ2-7
v_gene: TRBV19
abundance: .
d_gene: .

CDR3nt: TGCGCCAGCAGCACCGGGACTAGCGGGGTTCAGTTC
CDR3aa: CASSTGTSGVQF
j_gene: TRBJ2-7
v_gene: TRBV5-1
abundance: .
d_gene: TRBD2

CDR3nt: TGTGCCAGCAGGTCCGGGACAGGGGGTAACAAGCAGTTCTTC
CDR3aa: CASRSGTGGNKQFF
j_gene: TRBJ2-1
v_gene: TRBV6-5
abundance: .
d_gene: TRBD1

CDR3nt: TGTGCCAGCAGCGTTCCCCCGGCCTACGAGCAGTACTTC
CDR3aa: CASSVPPAYEQYF
j_gene: TRBJ2-7
v_gene: TRBV14
abundance: few
d_gene: .

CDR3nt: TGTGCCTGGAGTGGGGGAGACACCATATATTTT
CDR3aa: CAWSGGDTIYF
j_gene: TRBJ1-3
v_gene: TRBV30
abundance: few
d_gene: .

CDR3nt: TGTGCCAGCACCCTTAACCGTAGCTCCTACGAGCAGTACTTC
CDR3aa: CASTLNRSSYEQYF
j_gene: TRBJ2-7
v_gene: TRBV3-1/TRBV3-2
abundance: once
d_gene: .

CDR3nt: TGTGCCAGTAGTATAGGAGGAGGGAGCAATCAGCCCCAGCATTTT
CDR3aa: CASSIGGGSNQPQHF
j_gene: TRBJ1-5
v_gene: TRBV19
abundance: once
d_gene: .

CDR3nt: TGTGCCAGCAGCTTGCGCGGGAAGGCTTACAATGAGCAGTTCTTC
CDR3aa: CASSLRGKAYNEQFF
j_gene: TRBJ2-1
v_gene: TRBV5-6
abundance: once
d_gene: .

CDR3nt: TGTGCCAGCACATTAGGGCGGGGTTGGAGCGCGAGTGAAGCTTTCTTT
CDR3aa: CASTLGRGWSASEAFF
j_gene: TRBJ1-1
v_gene: TRBV28
abundance: .
d_gene: .

CDR3nt: TGTGCCAGCAGCGCCGGGACAGGGATCGTCTACGAGCAGTACTTC
CDR3aa: CASSAGTGIVYEQYF
j_gene: TRBJ2-7
v_gene: TRBV28
abundance: once
d_gene: TRBD1

CDR3nt: TGTGCCAGCTCACTCGGACAGGGGGGAGAGACCCAGTACTTC
CDR3aa: CASSLGQGGETQYF
j_gene: TRBJ2-5
v_gene: TRBV18
abundance: .
d_gene: TRBD1

CDR3nt: TGTGCCAGCAGCGTACAGGTAAAGGGCGAGCAGTACTTC
CDR3aa: CASSVQVKGEQYF
j_gene: TRBJ2-7
v_gene: TRBV28
abundance: .
d_gene: .

CDR3nt: TGTGCCAGCAGTGCAGGACAGGGGGGTTATGGCTACACCTTC
CDR3aa: CASSAGQGGYGYTF
j_gene: TRBJ1-2
v_gene: TRBV27
abundance: few
d_gene: TRBD1

CDR3nt: TGTGCCAGCAGCGTGCGAGGAGGGGGTTCCTACGAGCAGTACTTC
CDR3aa: CASSVRGGGSYEQYF
j_gene: TRBJ2-7
v_gene: TRBV2
abundance: once
d_gene: .

CDR3nt: TGTGCCAGCAGTTACGTCGGCCCTAGCTCCTACGAGCAGTACTTC
CDR3aa: CASSYVGPSSYEQYF
j_gene: TRBJ2-7
v_gene: TRBV6-5
abundance: once
d_gene: .

CDR3nt: TGTGCCAGCACCCCGGGGGGCCCCTACGAGCAGTACTTC
CDR3aa: CASTPGGPYEQYF
j_gene: TRBJ2-7
v_gene: TRBV28
abundance: .
d_gene: .

CDR3nt: TGTGCCAGCAGCCAAGATCCCGCGGGGCAGTTCTTC
CDR3aa: CASSQDPAGQFF
j_gene: TRBJ2-1
v_gene: TRBV3-1/TRBV3-2
abundance: .
d_gene: .

CDR3nt: TGTGCCAGCACCCAGGGGGTTGGGTACGAGCAGTACTTC
CDR3aa: CASTQGVGYEQYF
j_gene: TRBJ2-7
v_gene: TRBV6-5
abundance: .
d_gene: TRBD1

CDR3nt: TGTGCCAGCAGCTTGGGACAGGGAGACGAGCAGTACTTC
CDR3aa: CASSLGQGDEQYF
j_gene: TRBJ2-7
v_gene: TRBV11-3
abundance: .
d_gene: TRBD1

CDR3nt: TGTGCCAGCAGTTACAAGAAGGGGGTCACTGAAGCTTTCTTT
CDR3aa: CASSYKKGVTEAFF
j_gene: TRBJ1-1
v_gene: TRBV6-5
abundance: .
d_gene: .

CDR3nt: TGTGCCAGCTCACCCCCCGGGACAGGGGCCTACGAGCAGTACTTC
CDR3aa: CASSPPGTGAYEQYF
j_gene: TRBJ2-7
v_gene: TRBV18
abundance: once
d_gene: TRBD1

CDR3nt: TGTGCCAGCTCACCTCGTTACGAGCAGTACTTC
CDR3aa: CASSPRYEQYF
j_gene: TRBJ2-7
v_gene: TRBV18
abundance: .
d_gene: .

CDR3nt: TGTGCCAGCAGCGTAGTCCGGGACAGGGGGCGGAGGGAGCAGTTCTTC
CDR3aa: CASSVVRDRGRREQFF
j_gene: TRBJ2-1
v_gene: TRBV9
abundance: .
d_gene: TRBD1

CDR3nt: TGTGCCAGCAACCGGCGAAGCAGGGGAGACTATGGCTACACCTTC
CDR3aa: CASNRRSRGDYGYTF
j_gene: TRBJ1-2
v_gene: TRBV7-2
abundance: once
d_gene: .

CDR3nt: TGTGCCAGCAGTGAAGCCGGGCACACATATAGCAATCAGCCCCAGCATTTT
CDR3aa: CASSEAGHTYSNQPQHF
j_gene: TRBJ1-5
v_gene: TRBV6-1
abundance: .
d_gene: .

CDR3nt: TGCGCCAGCAGCCAAGACAGGGGGGTATCCTCCTATAATTCACCCCTCCACTTT
CDR3aa: CASSQDRGVSSYNSPLHF
j_gene: TRBJ1-6
v_gene: TRBV4-1
abundance: once
d_gene: TRBD1

CDR3nt: TGTGCCAGCAAAGGGACAGGGGAGATTGAGACCCAGTACTTC
CDR3aa: CASKGTGEIETQYF
j_gene: TRBJ2-5
v_gene: TRBV5-5
abundance: .
d_gene: TRBD1

CDR3nt: TGTGCCAGCAGTTCCGAGTGGGGCAGACAAGAGACCCAGTACTTC
CDR3aa: CASSSEWGRQETQYF
j_gene: TRBJ2-5
v_gene: TRBV6-2/TRBV6-3
abundance: .
d_gene: .

CDR3nt: TGTGCCAGCAAACAGGACGTCTTGGCTGAAGCTTTCTTT
CDR3aa: CASKQDVLAEAFF
j_gene: TRBJ1-1
v_gene: TRBV27
abundance: .
d_gene: .